Presented here are 24 T cell receptor beta chains from one specimen sequenced in a study of shared clonotypes between healthy human individuals. Profiling relied on immunoSEQ multiplex PCR, and the TCRdb table lists in-frame clones only, not all of them. This table has roughly 2.5 million clones, approximately 90% appearing once. The sample taken for sequencing was naive CD4+ T cells sorted from blood. Subset here: CD45RA+ positively selected. The receptors were gathered from a young man in good health.

This rearrangement joins TRBV5-6 to TRBJ2-7, with 11 positions matching TRBD2. The V gene end was trimmed by 4 bases and the J gene end by 9 bases; junction bases not matched to a gene: 12. From germline, CDR1 is SGHDT and CDR2 YYEEEE. This CDR3 contains 15 residues. DNA for the CDR3: TGTGCCAGCAGCCGAGCGGGACTAGCGGCCCGGAGGCAGTACTTC. As protein: CASSRAGLAARRQYF.

V is TRBV6-5 and J is TRBJ2-2; D is perhaps TRBD2 (5 bases). V was pared by 4 bases and J by 6 bases, with 12 bases between. This CDR3 spans 14 amino acids. Germline loops: CDR1 MNHEY, CDR2 SVGAGI. Written as DNA, the CDR3 is TGTGCCAGCAGTTTTAGCGCCGTCCCCGGGGAGCTGTTTTTT. Protein sequence: CASSFSAVPGELFF.

The chain employs TRBV11-3 and TRBJ2-3; 16 nucleotides line up with TRBD2. J gave up 1 base and V 5 bases, and 3 bases lay outside the gene matches. CDR3 length equals 17 residues. From germline, CDR1 is SGHNT and CDR2 YENEEA. CDR3 in DNA: TGTGCCAGCAGCCTCGGGACTAGCGGGGGGGGCACAGATACGCAGTATTTT. Amino acids: CASSLGTSGGGTDTQYF.

The chain uses TRBV6-6 and TRBJ1-6; perhaps TRBD1 as D (6 bases). Trimming took 2 bases from V and 9 from J, leaving 17 bases between them. Germline V gene data show CDR1 as MNHNY and CDR2 as SVGAGI (reference sequence). The CDR3 is 16 amino acids. The CDR3 region has the DNA TGTGCCAGCAGTTACGGAAGGGGGGAAGGGGGTTCACCCCTCCACTTT. It encodes CASSYGRGEGGSPLHF.

The CDR3 here is CASSPLAETVYNSPLHF. In DNA, the CDR3 is TGTGCCAGCTCACCCCTGGCAGAAACCGTCTATAATTCACCCCTCCACTTT. The chain has TRBV18 and TRBJ1-6; D is unresolved. The CDR3 runs to 17 residues. CDR1 KGHSH and CDR2 LQKENI come from the germline V gene. Trimming left V 3 bases short and J 3 bases short, with 15 bases between. Complete variable domain (other parts from reference TRBV18 and TRBJ1-6): NAGVMQNPRHLVRRRGQEARLRCSPMKGHSHVYWYRQLPEEGLKFMVYLQKENIIDESGMPKERFSAEFPKEGPSILRIQQVVRGDSAAYFCASSPLAETVYNSPLHFGNGTRLTVT.

V gene TRBV10-2 combines with J gene TRBJ1-2, with D unclear. Trimming shortened V by 6 bases and J by 4 bases, and 12 bases separated the two germline ends. CDR1 and CDR2 from the germline V gene are WSHSY and SAAADI. The CDR3 is 13 amino acids. The chain's CDR3 is CASSGLIGYGYTF. The CDR3 region has the DNA TGCGCCAGCAGCGGACTGATAGGCTATGGCTACACCTTC.

The rearrangement joins TRBV9 to TRBJ2-2, with 11 bases aligning to TRBD1. This CDR3 spans 15 amino acids. The V gene's germline CDR1 is SGDLS and CDR2 YYNGEE. Trimming removed 4 bases from V and 5 bases from J; junction bases left unmatched: 4. The CDR3 here is CASSRGTGGTGELFF. The DNA of the CDR3 is TGTGCCAGCAGCAGGGGGACAGGGGGAACCGGGGAGCTGTTTTTT.

The chain is built from TRBV29-1 and TRBJ2-5; no firm D call. Trimming took off 8 bases at V and 7 bases at J, with 5 bases between the two ends. This CDR3 region has 8 residues. Germline V gene sequence: CDR1 SQVTM, CDR2 ANQGSEA. The CDR3 loop is CSLGTQYF. In DNA, the CDR3 is TGCAGCCTTGGGACCCAGTACTTC.

CDR3 residues: CASRGYEQYF. CDR3 DNA sequence: TGTGCCAGCAGGGGATATGAGCAGTACTTC. The chain employs TRBV27 and TRBJ2-7; D not certain. The CDR3 length is 10 residues. CDR1 MNHEY and CDR2 SMNVEV come from the germline V gene (reference sequence). V lost 6 bases and J 7 bases, leaving 7 bases between the germline ends.

The chain has TRBV5-1 and TRBJ2-5; D is possibly TRBD1 (6 bases). Looked up from germline, CDR1 is SGHRS and CDR2 is YFSETQ. The CDR3 runs to 15 residues. The V end lost 3 bases, the J end lost 3 bases, and 15 bases lay between the germline ends. The CDR3 is CASSSLRQGKETQYF. The CDR3 region has the DNA TGCGCCAGCAGCTCGTTGCGGCAGGGGAAAGAGACCCAGTACTTC.

This chain connects TRBV2 to TRBJ2-5, with 10 positions matching TRBD2. Germline CDR1 and CDR2: SNHLY and FYNNEI. CDR3 length equals 16 residues. The junction had 5 bases not matched to a gene; V was cut back by 0 bases and J by 4 bases. In DNA, the CDR3 is TGTGCCAGCAGTGAAGCGCTACTAGCGGGGTTAGAGACCCAGTACTTC. Its protein is CASSEALLAGLETQYF.

The rearrangement uses TRBV5-1 and TRBJ2-3, with 7 bases aligning to TRBD2. The CDR3 covers 14 residues. In germline, CDR1 is SGHRS, CDR2 YFSETQ. V shed 3 bases, J shed 2 bases, and the junction held 3 bases outside the gene matches. The CDR3 bases are TGCGCCAGCAGCTCGGGACTACCCACAGATACGCAGTATTTT. This encodes CASSSGLPTDTQYF.

Note on this clone: Other DNA sequences of this sample code for an identical CDR3. The chain recombines TRBV6-5 with TRBJ1-5, with TRBD1 matching 9 bases. Germline-derived CDR1 and CDR2 are MNHEY and SVGAGI. With 6 bases clipped from V and 1 base from J, the junction kept 1 base outside the gene matches. CDR3 size: 14 residues. The CDR3 coding sequence is TGTGCCAGCAGAGGACAGGGGAGCAATCAGCCCCAGCATTTT. Its protein product is CASRGQGSNQPQHF.

This clone has only one observation. The chain is built from TRBV5-4 and TRBJ1-6; 11 nucleotides agree with TRBD1. The CDR3 length is 16 residues. J lost 9 bases, V lost 4 bases, and 9 bases had no gene match. Germline V gene lookup returns CDR1 SGHNT and CDR2 YYREEE (reference sequence). CDR3 residues: CASSPSPGTGGSPLHF. The CDR3 DNA sequence: TGTGCCAGCAGCCCCAGCCCCGGGACAGGGGGTTCACCCCTCCACTTT.

The chain joins TRBV18 to TRBJ2-7; D is ambiguous. Trimming removed 4 bases from V and 1 base from J, with 14 bases in between. This CDR3 comprises 15 residues. Germline lookup yields CDR1 KGHSH and CDR2 LQKENI. The DNA of the CDR3 is TGTGCCAGCTCACTATCACGGACGAGTTCCTACGAGCAGTACTTC. Translation gives CASSLSRTSSYEQYF.

The chain links TRBV2 to TRBJ2-1, with a tentative D call TRBD1 (6 bases). Germline CDR1 SNHLY, CDR2 FYNNEI. This CDR3 comprises 13 residues. The germline V and J ends were trimmed by 5 bases and 6 bases, with 11 bases remaining between them. The CDR3 spells CASSYRDGNEQFF. The DNA for the CDR3 is TGTGCCAGCAGTTACAGGGATGGCAATGAGCAGTTCTTC.

This chain connects TRBV5-1 to TRBJ2-3, with D tentatively TRBD2 (6 bases). This CDR3 has 15 residues. CDR1 SGHRS and CDR2 YFSETQ come from the germline V gene. Trimming took off 2 bases at V and 0 bases at J, with 10 bases between the two ends. CDR3 in amino acids: CASSLKGTSTDTQYF. The DNA for the CDR3 is TGCGCCAGCAGCTTAAAAGGGACTAGCACAGATACGCAGTATTTT.

A note on this clone: This same CDR3 is encoded by further DNA sequences in the sample. The chain recombines TRBV10-1 with TRBJ2-7; D unresolved. The CDR3 has 12 amino acids. Trimming took off 1 base at V and 3 bases at J, with 4 bases between the two ends. Germline CDR1 reads WNHNN; CDR2 reads SYGVQD (reference sequence). The CDR3 spells CASSELSYEQYF. CDR3 nucleotides: TGCGCCAGCAGTGAGTTAAGCTACGAGCAGTACTTC.

The sample holds a few counts of this clone. This sequence joins TRBV6-6 and TRBJ1-3; unclear D gene. There are 14 residues in the CDR3. Germline V gene lookup returns CDR1 MNHNY and CDR2 SVGAGI (reference sequence). V was shortened by 6 bases and J by 4 bases, with 13 bases between the two germline ends. The CDR3 loop reads CASRPPQFGNTIYF. CDR3 bases: TGTGCCAGCAGGCCCCCCCAGTTCGGAAACACCATATATTTT.

The CDR3 is CASSLGQWAVTGELFF. The CDR3 DNA reads as TGTGCCAGCAGCTTAGGTCAGTGGGCGGTCACCGGGGAGCTGTTTTTT. The rearrangement uses TRBV11-2 and TRBJ2-2; D gene uncertain. V was pared by 1 base and J by 4 bases, with 13 bases between. The CDR3 totals 16 residues. CDR1 and CDR2 (germline): SGHAT, FQNNGV.

About this clone: Distinct nucleotide sequences in the sample also encode this CDR3. The chain uses TRBV6-1 and TRBJ1-3; 7 bases map to TRBD1. The germline V gene encodes CDR1 MNHNS and CDR2 SASEGT. This CDR3 comprises 15 residues. V shed 2 bases and J 0 bases; nucleotides not matched to a gene: 1. CDR3 protein: CASSEQGVSGNTIYF. DNA of the CDR3: TGTGCCAGCAGTGAACAGGGGGTCTCTGGAAACACCATATATTTT.

Of note for this clone: This sample includes further DNA sequences coding for the same CDR3. V usage is TRBV25-1 and J usage is TRBJ2-7; D possibly corresponds to TRBD1 (6 bases). Germline-derived CDR1 and CDR2 are MGHDK and SYGVNS. The CDR3 has 13 amino acids. Trimming removed 4 bases from V and 2 bases from J, with 9 bases in between. CDR3 coding DNA: TGTGCCAGCAGTGTGACAGGTACCTACGAGCAGTACTTC. Protein sequence: CASSVTGTYEQYF.

The chain uses TRBV30 and TRBJ2-5, with TRBD1 matching 12 bases. With V trimmed by 4 bases and J by 4 bases, 7 bases remained unmatched. The CDR3 loop spans 15 amino acids. Germline lookup yields CDR1 GTSNPN and CDR2 SVGIG (reference sequence). Here the CDR3 DNA reads TGTGCCTGGACCGGGACAGGGGGCATCGGAGAGACCCAGTACTTC. Its translation: CAWTGTGGIGETQYF.

This chain joins TRBV6-1 and TRBJ1-4, with 9 bases aligning to TRBD1. After removal of 5 bases from V and 7 bases from J, the junction contained 8 bases not matched to a gene. The CDR3 has 15 residues. From germline, CDR1 is MNHNS and CDR2 SASEGT. The CDR3 region is CASSKQGALSEKLFF. DNA for the CDR3: TGTGCCAGCAGTAAACAGGGGGCCTTAAGTGAAAAACTGTTTTTT.